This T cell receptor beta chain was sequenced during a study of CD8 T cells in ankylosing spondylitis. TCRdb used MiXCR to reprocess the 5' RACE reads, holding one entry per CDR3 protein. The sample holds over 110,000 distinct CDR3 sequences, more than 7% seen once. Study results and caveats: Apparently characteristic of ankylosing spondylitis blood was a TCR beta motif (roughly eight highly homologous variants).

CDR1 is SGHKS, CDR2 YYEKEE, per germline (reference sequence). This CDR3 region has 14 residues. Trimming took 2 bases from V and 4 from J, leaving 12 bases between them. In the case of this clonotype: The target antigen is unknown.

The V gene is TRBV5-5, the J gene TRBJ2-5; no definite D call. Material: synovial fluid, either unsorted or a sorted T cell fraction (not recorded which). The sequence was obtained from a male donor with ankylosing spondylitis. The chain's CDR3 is CASSFPREGETQYF. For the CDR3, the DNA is TGTGCCAGCAGCTTCCCAAGAGAAGGAGAGACCCAGTACTTC.